The following is a T cell receptor (beta chain) sequence with its context. The antigen remains unidentified. PCR used 60 Vbeta primers and 13 Jbeta primers. Profiling relied on immunoSEQ multiplex PCR, and the TCRdb table lists in-frame clones only, not all of them. The data contain over 100,000 clones, around 66% of them singletons. This specimen belongs to a study of cytomegalovirus exposure and HLA in healthy donors. Study-level points and caveats: In a later analysis, TCR beta V- and J-gene trimming showed a link to a missense DCLRE1C variant.

V was pared by 0 bases and J by 6 bases, with 10 bases of the junction left unmatched. The CDR3 covers 18 residues. CDR1 SGHRS and CDR2 YFSETQ come from the germline V gene. The chain is built from TRBV5-1 and TRBJ2-3; 13 bases align to TRBD2. Sequenced: PBMCs. This receptor was taken from a woman between 40 and 55 years old in good health and CMV-seropositive. Written as DNA, the CDR3 is TGCGCCAGCAGCTTGGAAAGGGGGACTAGCGGGATGACGGATACGCAGTATTTT. Amino acids: CASSLERGTSGMTDTQYF.